Reported below is one TCR delta chain. Its specificity is not known. The source of the sample is a study of Vδ1+ human thymocytes. RNA was extracted from the cells and then reverse transcribed. Multiplex PCR used pooled V-gene forward primers and a constant-region reverse primer to amplify CDR3s. TCRdb reran clone calling via CATT on the multiplex PCR reads. The profile covers more than 45,000 delta-chain clones, with roughly 15% appearing a single time and 0.39% taken by the ten largest. Trimming removed 0 bases from V and 1 base from J; junction bases left unmatched: 20. CDR3 length: 21 amino acids. Germline CDR1 and CDR2: TSWWSYY and QGS. Study-level findings and limits: Unlike peripheral blood Vdelta1+ controls, thymic delta-chain sequences included around 18% Vdelta2 and few Vdelta3. Thymic TRG and TRD repertoires appeared highly polyclonal, with Gaussian CDR3 length distributions.

The receptor was isolated from a girl under three years old who had congenital heart surgery. The sample was Vdelta1+ gamma-delta thymocytes from the thymus. Documented subset: FACS-sorted CD3+ TCRalphabeta- TCRVdelta1+ TCRVdelta2- thymocytes. The chain carries TRDV1 and TRDJ1; 7 bases match TRDD3. CDR3 coding DNA: TGTGCTCTTGGGGAACTAGAGCCACGCCTAGGGGGGATCCGATGCACCGATAAACTCATCTTT. As protein: CALGELEPRLGGIRCTDKLIF.